This is a list of T cell receptor beta chains from one sample in a study of blood T cell repertoires in COVID-19. Profiling relied on immunoSEQ multiplex PCR, and the TCRdb table lists in-frame clones only, not all of them. The repertoire includes about 130,000 clones, roughly 81% of them detected once, and around 13% sits in the top ten. The source material was peripheral blood. All receptors come from a human donor in a cohort sampled during active COVID-19. Both conserved end residues are part of each CDR3. D genes are given only for firm matches. Only some rows state a clone size, as once, few, many or a class for expanded clones.

V	D	size	J	CDR3	DNA
TRBV28	TRBD1	NA	TRBJ2-1	CASSKTGKSNEQFF	TGTGCCAGCAGTAAGACAGGGAAGAGTAATGAGCAGTTCTTC
TRBV5-1	NA	NA	TRBJ2-5	CASSLQDRETQYF	TGCGCCAGCAGCTTGCAGGATCGGGAGACCCAGTACTTC
TRBV7-3	NA	NA	TRBJ1-1	CASSREVETEAFF	TGTGCCAGCAGCCGGGAGGTTGAGACTGAAGCTTTCTTT
TRBV4-1	NA	NA	TRBJ1-6	CASSQVLGGVSYNSPLHF	TGCGCCAGCAGCCAAGTTCTGGGGGGGGTCTCCTATAATTCACCCCTCCACTTT
TRBV30	TRBD1	NA	TRBJ2-7	CAWARGQGTYEQYF	TGTGCCTGGGCCCGGGGACAGGGGACCTACGAGCAGTACTTC
TRBV6-6	TRBD1	NA	TRBJ1-1	CASSSQGGHLGLEAFF	TGTGCCAGCAGCTCCCAGGGGGGACACTTGGGTTTGGAAGCTTTCTTT
TRBV5-8	NA	NA	TRBJ1-3	CASSLGTASGNTIYF	TGTGCCAGCAGCTTGGGGACAGCCTCTGGAAACACCATATATTTT
TRBV19	TRBD1	few	TRBJ1-2	CASSSDRVLGYGYTF	TGTGCCAGTAGTTCCGACAGGGTACTTGGGTATGGCTACACCTTC
TRBV14	NA	NA	TRBJ2-5	CASSQFAGLGETQYF	TGTGCCAGCAGCCAATTTGCGGGGCTGGGGGAGACCCAGTACTTC
TRBV6-5	TRBD1	once	TRBJ1-2	CASRMDRGYGYTF	TGTGCCAGCAGGATGGACAGGGGCTATGGCTACACCTTC
TRBV27	NA	NA	TRBJ1-2	CASKGAANYGYTF	TGTGCCAGCAAAGGAGCAGCTAACTATGGCTACACCTTC
TRBV19	TRBD2	NA	TRBJ2-1	CASRVSGGNYNEQFF	TGTGCCAGTAGAGTTAGCGGGGGCAATTACAATGAGCAGTTCTTC
TRBV7-2	NA	NA	TRBJ2-3	CASSKPGAADTQYF	TGTGCCAGCAGCAAACCAGGGGCGGCAGATACGCAGTATTTT
TRBV6-5	NA	NA	TRBJ1-1	CASSYDASGTEAFF	TGTGCCAGCAGTTACGATGCATCGGGCACTGAAGCTTTCTTT
TRBV15	NA	NA	TRBJ1-5	CATSRDWERGSGGSNQPQHF	TGTGCCACCAGCAGAGATTGGGAGCGGGGTAGCGGTGGGAGCAATCAGCCCCAGCATTTT
TRBV6-2/TRBV6-3	NA	once	TRBJ2-7	CASSYRSGTFYEQYF	TGTGCCAGCAGTTACCGGTCGGGGACTTTCTACGAGCAGTACTTC
TRBV7-6	TRBD2	NA	TRBJ2-7	CASSQTAGTSGNEQYF	TGTGCCAGCAGCCAAACCGCCGGGACTAGCGGAAACGAGCAGTACTTC
TRBV19	TRBD1	NA	TRBJ1-5	CASSIVSGGFSNQPQHF	TGTGCCAGTAGTATAGTTTCAGGGGGCTTTAGCAATCAGCCCCAGCATTTT
TRBV4-1	TRBD1	NA	TRBJ2-5	CASSQARTGGSETQYF	TGCGCCAGCAGCCAAGCCCGGACAGGGGGCTCTGAGACCCAGTACTTC
TRBV19	NA	NA	TRBJ1-1	CASSQTLNTEAFF	TGTGCCAGTAGTCAGACTTTGAACACTGAAGCTTTCTTT
TRBV11-2	NA	many	TRBJ2-7	CASSPNYEQYF	TGTGCCAGCAGCCCAAACTACGAGCAGTACTTC
TRBV27	NA	NA	TRBJ2-6	CASTRRNSGANVLTF	TGTGCCAGCACGAGGAGAAACTCTGGGGCCAACGTCCTGACTTTC
TRBV7-8	NA	NA	TRBJ2-1	CASSPTRVGWYEQFF	TGTGCCAGCAGCCCCACCCGGGTCGGGTGGTATGAGCAGTTCTTC
TRBV7-9	TRBD1	NA	TRBJ1-2	CASSAGTDYNYGYTF	TGTGCCAGCAGCGCAGGGACAGACTACAACTATGGCTACACCTTC
TRBV7-8	NA	NA	TRBJ1-2	CASSPRTGANYGYTF	TGTGCCAGCAGCCCCCGGACGGGAGCTAACTATGGCTACACCTTC
TRBV3-1/TRBV3-2	TRBD2	NA	TRBJ2-3	CASSKRLAGADTQYF	TGTGCCAGCAGCAAGCGACTAGCGGGGGCGGATACGCAGTATTTT
TRBV10-2	NA	NA	TRBJ1-4	CASSETGLANEKLFF	TGCGCCAGCAGTGAGACAGGGTTGGCTAATGAAAAACTGTTTTTT
TRBV7-9	NA	NA	TRBJ2-1	CASSLEGARDEQFF	TGTGCCAGCAGCTTGGAGGGGGCGCGCGATGAGCAGTTCTTC
TRBV15	TRBD2	NA	TRBJ2-1	CATSRVGGYNEQFF	TGTGCCACCAGCAGAGTGGGGGGGTACAATGAGCAGTTCTTC
TRBV5-4	TRBD1	NA	TRBJ2-5	CASSFDRGPETQYF	TGTGCCAGCAGCTTTGACAGGGGTCCGGAGACCCAGTACTTC
TRBV29-1	NA	NA	TRBJ2-2	CSVGTTNTGELFF	TGCAGCGTCGGGACAACGAACACCGGGGAGCTGTTTTTT
TRBV13	NA	NA	TRBJ2-5	CASSFGGGGETQYF	TGTGCCAGCAGCTTCGGTGGCGGCGGAGAGACCCAGTACTTC
TRBV12-5	TRBD1	NA	TRBJ2-1	CASGMGQGAYFYNEQFF	TGTGCTAGTGGGATGGGACAGGGGGCCTATTTCTACAATGAGCAGTTCTTC
TRBV7-9	NA	once	TRBJ1-5	CASSLGANQPQHF	TGTGCCAGCAGCTTAGGGGCCAATCAGCCCCAGCATTTT
TRBV6-5	NA	NA	TRBJ2-1	CASRRSERNEQFF	TGTGCCAGCAGGAGGTCAGAAAGGAATGAGCAGTTCTTC
TRBV3-1/TRBV3-2	TRBD1	NA	TRBJ1-1	CASSPDAGGQAFF	TGTGCCAGCAGCCCGGACGCAGGGGGCCAAGCTTTCTTT
TRBV7-8	NA	NA	TRBJ2-1	CASSLGRAPYNEQFF	TGTGCCAGCAGCTTAGGCAGGGCCCCATACAATGAGCAGTTCTTC
TRBV2	NA	NA	TRBJ2-3	CASSEPGRGTDTQYF	TGTGCCAGCAGTGAGCCGGGAAGGGGGACAGATACGCAGTATTTT
TRBV19	NA	NA	TRBJ1-1	CASSKPWGVENTEAFF	TGTGCCAGTAGTAAGCCGTGGGGCGTCGAAAACACTGAAGCTTTCTTT
TRBV29-1	NA	NA	TRBJ1-3	CSVEGAGGNTIYF	TGCAGCGTTGAGGGGGCGGGTGGAAACACCATATATTTT
TRBV9	NA	once	TRBJ2-5	CASSAGTKGETQYF	TGTGCCAGCAGCGCGGGGACAAAGGGGGAGACCCAGTACTTC
TRBV6-5	TRBD2	NA	TRBJ2-6	CASSYDRGEVGNVLTF	TGTGCCAGCAGTTACGACCGGGGGGAGGTGGGCAACGTCCTGACTTTC
TRBV9	NA	NA	TRBJ2-1	CASSASGTYNEQFF	TGTGCCAGCAGCGCCTCGGGGACCTACAATGAGCAGTTCTTC
TRBV2	NA	once	TRBJ2-5	CASSEAAQFVETQYF	TGTGCCAGCAGTGAAGCGGCACAGTTTGTAGAGACCCAGTACTTC